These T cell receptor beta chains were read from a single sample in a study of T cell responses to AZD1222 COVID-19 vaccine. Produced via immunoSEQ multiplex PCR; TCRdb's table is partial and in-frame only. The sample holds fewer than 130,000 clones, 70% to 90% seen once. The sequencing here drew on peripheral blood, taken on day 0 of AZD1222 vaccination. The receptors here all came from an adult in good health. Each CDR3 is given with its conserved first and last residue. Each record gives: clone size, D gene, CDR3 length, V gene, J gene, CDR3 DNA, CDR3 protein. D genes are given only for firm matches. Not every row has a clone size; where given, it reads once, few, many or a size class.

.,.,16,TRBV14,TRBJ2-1,TGTGCCAGCAGCCAACCCTACGTCAGAACCTACAATGAGCAGTTCTTC,CASSQPYVRTYNEQFF
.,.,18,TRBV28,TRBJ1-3,TGTGCTAGCAGTTCTTTTCGTCAGGGCGTTTTGTCTGGAAACACCATATATTTT,CASSSFRQGVLSGNTIYF
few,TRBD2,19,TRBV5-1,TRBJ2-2,TGCGCCAGCAGCTGGAGGCCGGGACTAGCGAGCCCGAACACCGGGGAGCTGTTTTTT,CASSWRPGLASPNTGELFF
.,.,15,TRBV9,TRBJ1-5,TGTGCCAGCAGCTTTTCGGGGGCGCGGGATCAGCCCCAGCATTTT,CASSFSGARDQPQHF
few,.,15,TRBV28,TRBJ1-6,TGTGCCAGCAGTCCACGGGTCGGGCCCACTTCACCCCTCCACTTT,CASSPRVGPTSPLHF
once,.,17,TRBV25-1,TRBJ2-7,TGTGCCAGCAGTGATTTTGGGGGGTATTTAGGCTCCTACGAGCAGTACTTC,CASSDFGGYLGSYEQYF
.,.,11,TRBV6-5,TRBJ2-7,TGTGCCAGTTCTGAGGTCCACGAGCAGTACTTC,CASSEVHEQYF
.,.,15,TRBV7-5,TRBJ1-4,TGTGCCAGAAGCTTAGGTGGGACAGGGCATGAAAAACTGTTTTTT,CARSLGGTGHEKLFF
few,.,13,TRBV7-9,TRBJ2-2,TGTGCCAGCAGCCTTTGGGGCGGGGCGGAGCTGTTTTTT,CASSLWGGAELFF
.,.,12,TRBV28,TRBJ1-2,TGTGCCAGCAGTTACGACCCGAATGGCTACACCTTC,CASSYDPNGYTF
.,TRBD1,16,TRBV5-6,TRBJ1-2,TGTGCCAGCAGCGGGTCCGGGACAGGGGCAAACTATGGCTACACCTTC,CASSGSGTGANYGYTF
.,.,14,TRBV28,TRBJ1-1,TGTGCCAGCAGTTTCGTCCGCATGAACACTGAAGCTTTCTTT,CASSFVRMNTEAFF
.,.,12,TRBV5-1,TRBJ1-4,TGCGCCAGCAGCTTGGAGGGTGGAAAACTGTTTTTT,CASSLEGGKLFF
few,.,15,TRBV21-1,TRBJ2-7,TGTGCCAGCAGCGAAGCTAGCGGAACTCCCTACGAGCAGTACTTC,CASSEASGTPYEQYF
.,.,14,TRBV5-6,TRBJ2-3,TGTGCCAGCAGCTTGAAGAGGGTCACAGATACGCAGTATTTT,CASSLKRVTDTQYF
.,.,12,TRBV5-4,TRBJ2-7,TGTGCCAGCAGCTTGGGGGGCTACGAGCAGTACTTC,CASSLGGYEQYF
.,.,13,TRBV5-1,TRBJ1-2,TGCGCCAGCAGCTTGCAGGAGAACTATGGCTACACCTTC,CASSLQENYGYTF
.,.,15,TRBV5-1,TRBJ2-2,TGCGCCAGCAGCTTGTCCCAAATTGGTACCGGGGAGCTGTTTTTT,CASSLSQIGTGELFF
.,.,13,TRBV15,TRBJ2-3,TGTGCCACAACGCCCAGACGGGCAGATACGCAGTATTTT,CATTPRRADTQYF
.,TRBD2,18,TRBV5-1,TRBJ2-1,TGCGCCAGCAGCTTGGCCGTCCCGGGACTAGCGGCCTACAATGAGCAGTTCTTC,CASSLAVPGLAAYNEQFF
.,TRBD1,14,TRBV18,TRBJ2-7,TGTGCCAGCTCCCTTCGACAGGGGGTCTACGAGCAGTACTTC,CASSLRQGVYEQYF
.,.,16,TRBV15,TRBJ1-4,TGTGCCACCAGCAAGCGGACAAAGTCAACTAATGAAAAACTGTTTTTT,CATSKRTKSTNEKLFF
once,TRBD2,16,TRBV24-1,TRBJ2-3,TGTGCCACCAGTGACACCGGGACTAGCGGGAGTTATACGCAGTATTTT,CATSDTGTSGSYTQYF
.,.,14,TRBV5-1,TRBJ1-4,TGCGCCAGCAGCTCGGGACACGGTAATGAAAAACTGTTTTTT,CASSSGHGNEKLFF
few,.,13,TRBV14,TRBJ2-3,TGTGCCAGCAGCCAGACCTCGTTGGATACGCAGTATTTT,CASSQTSLDTQYF
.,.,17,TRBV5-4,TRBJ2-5,TGTGCCAGCAGCTCAGGGGGGACCGAACTCCTCCAGGAGACCCAGTACTTC,CASSSGGTELLQETQYF
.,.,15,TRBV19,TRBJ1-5,TGTGCCAGTAGTATAGTCCAGGTCAAAGATCAGCCCCAGCATTTT,CASSIVQVKDQPQHF
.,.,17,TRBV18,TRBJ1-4,TGTGCCAGCTCAGCAACAACCGGGGAAGGGTCTGAGGAAAAACTGTTTTTT,CASSATTGEGSEEKLFF
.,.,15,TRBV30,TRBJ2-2,TGTGCCTGGAGTTGGTCGGAGCTGAACACCGGGGAGCTGTTTTTT,CAWSWSELNTGELFF
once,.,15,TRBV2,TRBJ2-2,TGTGCCAGCAGTGTATGGCAGCCGGGCACCGGGGAGCTGTTTTTT,CASSVWQPGTGELFF
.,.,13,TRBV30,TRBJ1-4,TGTGCCTGGAGTTTAGGGCCAACTGAAAAACTGTTTTTT,CAWSLGPTEKLFF
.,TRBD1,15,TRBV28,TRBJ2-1,TGTGCCAGCACAGACAAGAGGGGGCTCTACAATGAGCAGTTCTTC,CASTDKRGLYNEQFF
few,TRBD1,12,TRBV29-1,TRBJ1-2,TGCAGCGTTGCCCGACAGGGTGGCGGCTACACCTTC,CSVARQGGGYTF
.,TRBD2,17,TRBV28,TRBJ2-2,TGTGCCAGCAGTTTGGGGGGAGGGCCGACCCAGCCCGGGGAGCTGTTTTTT,CASSLGGGPTQPGELFF
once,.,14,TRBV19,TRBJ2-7,TGTGCCAGTAGTTCTCAGAAGGGACCTCTCGGGCAGTACTTC,CASSSQKGPLGQYF
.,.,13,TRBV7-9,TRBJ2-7,TGTGCCAGCAGCTCCGGCGATTCTCGCGAGCAGTACTTC,CASSSGDSREQYF
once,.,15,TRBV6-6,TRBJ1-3,TGTGCCAGCAGCAAGTTCCTCGCCTCTGGAAACACCATATATTTT,CASSKFLASGNTIYF
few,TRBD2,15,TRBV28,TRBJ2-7,TGTGCCAGCAGTCCCGGGGGGGGTAGAAGGAACGAGCAGTACTTC,CASSPGGGRRNEQYF
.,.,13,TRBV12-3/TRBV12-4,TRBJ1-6,TGTGCCAGCAGCCCTAGTAACAATTCACCCCTCCACTTT,CASSPSNNSPLHF
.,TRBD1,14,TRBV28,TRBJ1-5,TGTGCCAGCAGTCAGAGGACAGGGTACCAGCCCCAGCATTTT,CASSQRTGYQPQHF
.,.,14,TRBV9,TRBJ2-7,TGTGCCAGCAGCCAACAGGATTACGCCTACGAGCAGTACTTC,CASSQQDYAYEQYF
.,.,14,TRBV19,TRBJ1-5,TGTGCCAGTAGTATATCACAGGGCACAAAGCCCCAGCATTTT,CASSISQGTKPQHF
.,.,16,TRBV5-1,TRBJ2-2,TGCGCCAGCAGCTCCGGGCCTCTGGGGGACACCGGGGAGCTGTTTTTT,CASSSGPLGDTGELFF
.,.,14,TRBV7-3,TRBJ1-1,TGTGCCAGCAGCTTGAACGGGGGGTCGACTGAAGCTTTCTTT,CASSLNGGSTEAFF
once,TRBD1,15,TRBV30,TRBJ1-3,TGTGCCTGGAGACGGGACAGATTCTCTGGAAACACCATATATTTT,CAWRRDRFSGNTIYF
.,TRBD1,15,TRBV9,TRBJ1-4,TGTGCCAGCAGCGTCAGAACAGGGGAAAATGAAAAACTGTTTTTT,CASSVRTGENEKLFF
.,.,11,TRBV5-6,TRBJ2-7,TGTGCCAGCAGCGCTTACTACGAGCAGTACTTC,CASSAYYEQYF
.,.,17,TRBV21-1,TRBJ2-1,TGTGCCAGCAGCAGGGGCGGGGCTTTCGGCTCCTACAATGAGCAGTTCTTC,CASSRGGAFGSYNEQFF
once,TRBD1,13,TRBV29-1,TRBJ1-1,TGCAGCGTTGAAGGGGACAGAGACACTGAAGCTTTCTTT,CSVEGDRDTEAFF